Reported below is one T cell receptor beta chain. Antigen unknown. Primers for the PCR totalled 60 Vbeta and 13 Jbeta. Here immunoSEQ multiplex PCR was the method, and the copy in TCRdb shows in-frame clones only, minus some. This sample has about 130,000 clones, with over 65% found just once. The entry originates in a study of cytomegalovirus exposure and HLA in healthy donors. Study-level points and caveats: While the bulk of TCR sequences proved rare, some public TCRs turned up in many donors. The presence/absence work took it that sequencing depth was about the same across donors.

This receptor was taken from a man in his late teens or twenties in good health and CMV-seropositive. The specimen was PBMCs.

The chain's CDR3 is CASSLARGGAWEKLFF. As DNA, the CDR3 is TGTGCCAGCAGCTTAGCGCGGGGGGGCGCTTGGGAAAAACTGTTTTTT. The chain carries TRBV7-6 and TRBJ1-4, with D possibly TRBD1 on 6 matching bases. Germline V lookup: CDR1 SGHVS, CDR2 FNYEAQ. The ends were cut back, 0 bases at V and 8 bases at J, with 16 bases in the middle. The CDR3 is made up of 16 amino acids.